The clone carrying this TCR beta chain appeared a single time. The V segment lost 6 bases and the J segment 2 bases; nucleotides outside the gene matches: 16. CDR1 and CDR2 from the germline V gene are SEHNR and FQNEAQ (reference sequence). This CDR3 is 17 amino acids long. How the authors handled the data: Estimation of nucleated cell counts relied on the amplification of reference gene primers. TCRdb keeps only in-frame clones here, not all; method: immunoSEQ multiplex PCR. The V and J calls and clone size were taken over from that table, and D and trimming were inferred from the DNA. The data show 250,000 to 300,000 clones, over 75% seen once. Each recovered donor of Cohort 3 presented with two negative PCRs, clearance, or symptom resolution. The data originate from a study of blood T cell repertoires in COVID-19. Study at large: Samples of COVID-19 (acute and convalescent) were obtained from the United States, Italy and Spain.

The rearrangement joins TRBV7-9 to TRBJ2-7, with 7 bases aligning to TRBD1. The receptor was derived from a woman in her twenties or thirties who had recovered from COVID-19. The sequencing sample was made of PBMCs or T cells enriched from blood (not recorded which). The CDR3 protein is CASRLVGGSWNTYEQYF. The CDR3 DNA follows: TGTGCCAGCAGACTCGTAGGGGGCTCATGGAACACCTACGAGCAGTACTTC. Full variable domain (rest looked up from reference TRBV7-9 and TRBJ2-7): DTGVSQNPRHKITKRGQNVTFRCDPISEHNRLYWYRQTLGQGPEFLTYFQNEAQLEKSRLLSDRFSAERPKGSFSTLEIQRTEQGDSAMYLCASRLVGGSWNTYEQYFGPGTRLTVT.